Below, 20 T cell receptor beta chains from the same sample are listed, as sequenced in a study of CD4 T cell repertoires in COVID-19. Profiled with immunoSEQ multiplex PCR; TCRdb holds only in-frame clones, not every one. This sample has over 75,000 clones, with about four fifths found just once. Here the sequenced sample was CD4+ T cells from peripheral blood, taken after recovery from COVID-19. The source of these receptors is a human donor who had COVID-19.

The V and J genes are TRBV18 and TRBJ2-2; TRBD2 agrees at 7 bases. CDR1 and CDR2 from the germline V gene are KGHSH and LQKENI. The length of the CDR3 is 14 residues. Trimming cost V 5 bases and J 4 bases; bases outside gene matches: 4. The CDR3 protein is CASSSTSSTGELFF. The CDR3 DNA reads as TGTGCCAGCTCATCGACTAGCAGCACCGGGGAGCTGTTTTTT.

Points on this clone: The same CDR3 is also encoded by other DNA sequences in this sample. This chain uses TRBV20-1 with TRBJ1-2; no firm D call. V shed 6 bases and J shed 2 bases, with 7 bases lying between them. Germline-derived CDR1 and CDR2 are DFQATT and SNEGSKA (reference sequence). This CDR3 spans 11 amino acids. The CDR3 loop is CSASPNYGYTF. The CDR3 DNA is TGCAGTGCCAGTCCCAACTATGGCTACACCTTC.

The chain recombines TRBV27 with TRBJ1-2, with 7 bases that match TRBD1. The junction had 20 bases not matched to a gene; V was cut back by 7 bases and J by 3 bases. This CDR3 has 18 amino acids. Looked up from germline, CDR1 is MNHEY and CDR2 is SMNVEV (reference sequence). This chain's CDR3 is CASTPRGDRSMGDYGYTF. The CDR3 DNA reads TGTGCCAGCACCCCCCGAGGGGACAGATCTATGGGTGACTATGGCTACACCTTC.

CDR3 coding DNA: TGTGCCAGTAGTATTTGGGAGTCCACCGGGGAGCTGTTTTTT. Encoded protein: CASSIWESTGELFF. The chain uses TRBV19 and TRBJ2-2, with D perhaps matching TRBD2 (5 bases). The CDR3 covers 14 residues. From germline, CDR1 is LNHDA and CDR2 SQIVND (reference sequence). Trimming pared 3 bases from V and 4 bases from J, leaving 9 bases between.

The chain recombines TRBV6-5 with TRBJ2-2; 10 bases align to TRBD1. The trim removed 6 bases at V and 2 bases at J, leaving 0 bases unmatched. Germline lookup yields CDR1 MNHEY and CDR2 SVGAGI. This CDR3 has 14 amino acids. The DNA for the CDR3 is TGTGCCAGCAGGACAGGGGGCAACACCGGGGAGCTGTTTTTT. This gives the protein CASRTGGNTGELFF.

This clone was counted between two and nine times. CDR3 in DNA: TGTGCCAGCAGCCAAGGGGGGACCGGCGAGCAGTACTTC. Encoded protein: CASSQGGTGEQYF. The chain joins TRBV3-1 (or the pseudogene TRBV3-2) to TRBJ2-7; TRBD1 or TRBD2 may be the D gene (5 bases each). This CDR3 has 13 amino acids. Trimming took off 1 base at V and 6 bases at J, with 10 bases between the two ends. Per the germline V gene, CDR1 is LGHDT and CDR2 is YNNKEL (reference sequence).

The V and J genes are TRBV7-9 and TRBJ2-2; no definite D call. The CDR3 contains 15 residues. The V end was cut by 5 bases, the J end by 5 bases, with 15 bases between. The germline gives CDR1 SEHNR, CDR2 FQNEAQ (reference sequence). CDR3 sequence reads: CASSQPRFGTGELFF. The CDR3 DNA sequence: TGTGCCAGCAGCCAGCCCCGATTCGGGACCGGGGAGCTGTTTTTT. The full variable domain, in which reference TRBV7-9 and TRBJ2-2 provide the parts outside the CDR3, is DTGVSQNPRHKITKRGQNVTFRCDPISEHNRLYWYRQTLGQGPEFLTYFQNEAQLEKSRLLSDRFSAERPKGSFSTLEIQRTEQGDSAMYLCASSQPRFGTGELFFGEGSRLTVL.

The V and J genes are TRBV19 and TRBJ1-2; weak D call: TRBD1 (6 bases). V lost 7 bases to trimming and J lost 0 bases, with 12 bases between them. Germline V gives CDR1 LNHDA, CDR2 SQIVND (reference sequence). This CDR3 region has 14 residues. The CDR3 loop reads CASTGQSSNYGYTF. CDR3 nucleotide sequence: TGTGCCAGTACAGGACAGAGCTCTAACTATGGCTACACCTTC.

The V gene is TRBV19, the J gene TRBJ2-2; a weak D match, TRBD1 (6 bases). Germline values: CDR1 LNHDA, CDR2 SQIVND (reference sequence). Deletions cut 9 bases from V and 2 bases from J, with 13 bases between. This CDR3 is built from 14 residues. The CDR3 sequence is CASHRDTNTGELFF. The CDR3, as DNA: TGTGCCAGCCACCGGGACACAAACACCGGGGAGCTGTTTTTT.

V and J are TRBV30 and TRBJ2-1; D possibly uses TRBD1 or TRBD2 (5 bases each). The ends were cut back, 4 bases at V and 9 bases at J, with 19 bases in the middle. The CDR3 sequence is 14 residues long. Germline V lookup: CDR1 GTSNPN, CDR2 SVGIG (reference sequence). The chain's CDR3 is CAWNQGGGVGEQFF. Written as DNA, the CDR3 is TGTGCCTGGAACCAGGGTGGGGGAGTTGGTGAGCAGTTCTTC.

The CDR3 bases are TGTGCCAGCTCACCCACGCGTGGGCAAGTCCCAGATACGCAGTATTTT. Translating gives CASSPTRGQVPDTQYF. The chain has TRBV18 and TRBJ2-3; D uncertain. The CDR3 sequence is 16 residues long. V was pared by 3 bases and J by 4 bases, with 17 bases between. The germline V gene encodes CDR1 KGHSH and CDR2 LQKENI.

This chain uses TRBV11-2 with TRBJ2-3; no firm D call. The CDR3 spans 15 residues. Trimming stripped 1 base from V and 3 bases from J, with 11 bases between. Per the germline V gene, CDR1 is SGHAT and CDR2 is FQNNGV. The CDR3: CASSLVELGTDTQYF. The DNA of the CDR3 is TGTGCCAGCAGCTTAGTGGAGTTGGGAACAGATACGCAGTATTTT. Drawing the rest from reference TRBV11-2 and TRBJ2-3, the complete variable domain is EAGVAQSPRYKIIEKRQSVAFWCNPISGHATLYWYQQILGQGPKLLIQFQNNGVVDDSQLPKDRFSAERLKGVDSTLKIQPAKLEDSAVYLCASSLVELGTDTQYFGPGTRLTVL.

CDR3 residues: CATSRGWANEKLFF. CDR3 nucleotide sequence: TGTGCCACCAGCAGAGGGTGGGCGAATGAAAAACTGTTTTTT. The rearrangement links TRBV15 to TRBJ1-4; unclear D gene. Germline loops: CDR1 LNHNV, CDR2 YYDKDF (reference sequence). The V gene lost 1 base and the J gene lost 5 bases, with 8 bases spanning the gap. CDR3 size: 14 residues.

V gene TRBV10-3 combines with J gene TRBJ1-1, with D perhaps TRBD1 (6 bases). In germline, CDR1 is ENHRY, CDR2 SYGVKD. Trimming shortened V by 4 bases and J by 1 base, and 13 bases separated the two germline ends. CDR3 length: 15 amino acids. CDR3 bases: TGTGCCATCAGTGTAGACCGGACAGAGAACACTGAAGCTTTCTTT. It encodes CAISVDRTENTEAFF.

The CDR3 protein is CAIRQGEGTEAFF. The CDR3 nucleotides are TGTGCCATCAGACAGGGGGAGGGGACTGAAGCTTTCTTT. The rearrangement links TRBV10-3 to TRBJ1-1; TRBD1 agrees at 8 bases. CDR1 and CDR2 from the germline V gene are ENHRY and SYGVKD. Trimming cost V 6 bases and J 5 bases; bases outside gene matches: 5. This CDR3 is 13 amino acids long.

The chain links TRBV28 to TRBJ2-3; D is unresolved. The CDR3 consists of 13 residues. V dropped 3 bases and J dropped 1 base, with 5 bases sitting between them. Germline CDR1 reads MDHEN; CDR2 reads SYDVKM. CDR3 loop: CASSLLGTDTQYF. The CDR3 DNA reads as TGTGCCAGCAGTTTGTTGGGCACAGATACGCAGTATTTT.

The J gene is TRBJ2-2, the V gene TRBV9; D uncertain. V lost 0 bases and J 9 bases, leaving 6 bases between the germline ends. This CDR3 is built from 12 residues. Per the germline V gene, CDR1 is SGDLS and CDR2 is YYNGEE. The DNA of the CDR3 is TGTGCCAGCAGCGTAGGTAGGAGGGAGCTGTTTTTT. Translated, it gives CASSVGRRELFF.

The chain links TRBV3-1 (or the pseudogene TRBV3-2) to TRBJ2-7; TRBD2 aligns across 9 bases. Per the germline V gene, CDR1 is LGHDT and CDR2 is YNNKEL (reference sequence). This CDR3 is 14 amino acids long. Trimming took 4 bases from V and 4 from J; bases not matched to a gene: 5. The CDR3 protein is CASSLAGGKYEQYF. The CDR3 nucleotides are TGTGCCAGCAGCCTTGCGGGAGGGAAATACGAGCAGTACTTC.

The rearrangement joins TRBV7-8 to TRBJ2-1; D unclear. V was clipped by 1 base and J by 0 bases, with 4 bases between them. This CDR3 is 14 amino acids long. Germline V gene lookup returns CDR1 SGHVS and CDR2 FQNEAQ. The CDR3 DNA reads TGTGCCAGCAGCTTAGGGGGCTCCTACAATGAGCAGTTCTTC. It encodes CASSLGGSYNEQFF.

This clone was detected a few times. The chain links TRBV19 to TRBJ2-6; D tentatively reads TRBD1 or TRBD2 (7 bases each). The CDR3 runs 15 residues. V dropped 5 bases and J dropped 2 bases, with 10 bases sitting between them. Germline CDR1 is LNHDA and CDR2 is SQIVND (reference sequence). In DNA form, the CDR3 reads TGTGCCAGTAGTCCAGGGGGGGCTGGGGCCAACGTCCTGACTTTC. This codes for CASSPGGAGANVLTF.